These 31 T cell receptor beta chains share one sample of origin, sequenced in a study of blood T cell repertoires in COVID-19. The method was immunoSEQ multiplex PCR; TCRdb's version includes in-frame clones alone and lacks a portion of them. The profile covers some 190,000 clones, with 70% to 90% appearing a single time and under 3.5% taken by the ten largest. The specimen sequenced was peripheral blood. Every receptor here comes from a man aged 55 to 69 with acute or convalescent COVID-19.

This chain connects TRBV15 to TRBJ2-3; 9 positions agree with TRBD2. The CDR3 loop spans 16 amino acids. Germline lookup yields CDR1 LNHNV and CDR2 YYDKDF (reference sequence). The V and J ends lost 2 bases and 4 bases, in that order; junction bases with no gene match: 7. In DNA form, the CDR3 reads TGTGCCACCAGCAGACGGGGCGGGAGGGGTGCAGATACGCAGTATTTT. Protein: CATSRRGGRGADTQYF. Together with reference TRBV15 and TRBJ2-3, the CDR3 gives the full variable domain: DAMVIQNPRYQVTQFGKPVTLSCSQTLNHNVMYWYQQKSSQAPKLLFHYYDKDFNNEADTPDNFQSRRPNTSFCFLDIRSPGLGDTAMYLCATSRRGGRGADTQYFGPGTRLTVL.

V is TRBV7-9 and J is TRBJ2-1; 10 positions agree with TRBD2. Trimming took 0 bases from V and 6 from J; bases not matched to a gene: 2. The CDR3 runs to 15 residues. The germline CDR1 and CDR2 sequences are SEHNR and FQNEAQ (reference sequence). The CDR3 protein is CASSLASGRSNEQFF. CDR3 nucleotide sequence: TGTGCCAGCAGCTTAGCTAGCGGGAGGTCCAATGAGCAGTTCTTC.

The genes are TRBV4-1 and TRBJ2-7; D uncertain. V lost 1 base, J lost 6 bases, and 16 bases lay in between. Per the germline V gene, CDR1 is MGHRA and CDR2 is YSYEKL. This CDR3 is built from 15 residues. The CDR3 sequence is CASSQVDTPYFEQYF. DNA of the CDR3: TGCGCCAGCAGCCAAGTCGATACTCCTTATTTCGAGCAGTACTTC.

CDR3 amino acids: CASSRPGLAGGPGNEQFF. The CDR3 DNA is TGTGCCAGCAGCCGTCCGGGACTAGCGGGAGGGCCGGGGAATGAGCAGTTCTTC. The chain recombines TRBV27 with TRBJ2-1; TRBD2 agrees at 16 bases. The CDR3 has 18 residues. Germline assignment: CDR1 MNHEY and CDR2 SMNVEV (reference sequence). V trimming: 6 bases; J trimming: 7 bases; junction bases outside the gene matches: 12.

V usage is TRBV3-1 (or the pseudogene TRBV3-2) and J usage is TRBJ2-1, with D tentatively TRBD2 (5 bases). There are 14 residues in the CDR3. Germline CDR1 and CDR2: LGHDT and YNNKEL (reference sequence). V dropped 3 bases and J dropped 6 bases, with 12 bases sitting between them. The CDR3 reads CASSHEGGINEQFF. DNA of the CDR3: TGTGCCAGCAGCCATGAGGGCGGAATCAATGAGCAGTTCTTC.

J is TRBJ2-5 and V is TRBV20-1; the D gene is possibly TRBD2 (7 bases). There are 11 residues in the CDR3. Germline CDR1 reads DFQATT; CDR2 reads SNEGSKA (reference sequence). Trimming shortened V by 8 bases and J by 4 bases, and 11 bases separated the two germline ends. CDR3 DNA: TGCAGTCCGGGGGGCCGAGAGACCCAGTACTTC. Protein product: CSPGGRETQYF.

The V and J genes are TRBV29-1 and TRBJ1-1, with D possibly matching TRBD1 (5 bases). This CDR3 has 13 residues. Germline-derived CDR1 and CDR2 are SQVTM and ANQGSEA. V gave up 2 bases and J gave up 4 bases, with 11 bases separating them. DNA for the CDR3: TGCAGCGTTGAACAGGGCGTGGGCACTGAAGCTTTCTTT. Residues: CSVEQGVGTEAFF.

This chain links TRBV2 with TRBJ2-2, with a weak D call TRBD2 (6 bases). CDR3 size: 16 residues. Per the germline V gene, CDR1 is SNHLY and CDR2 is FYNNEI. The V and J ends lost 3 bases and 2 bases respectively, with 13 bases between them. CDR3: CASSDGTPGNTGELFF. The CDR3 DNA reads TGTGCCAGCAGTGATGGGACTCCGGGTAACACCGGGGAGCTGTTTTTT.

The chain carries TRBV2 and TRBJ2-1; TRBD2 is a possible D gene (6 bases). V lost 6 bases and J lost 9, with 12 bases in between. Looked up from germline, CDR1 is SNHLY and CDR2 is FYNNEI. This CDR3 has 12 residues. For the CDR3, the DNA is TGTGCCAGCAGCACGACTAGTAGTGAGCAGTTCTTC. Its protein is CASSTTSSEQFF.

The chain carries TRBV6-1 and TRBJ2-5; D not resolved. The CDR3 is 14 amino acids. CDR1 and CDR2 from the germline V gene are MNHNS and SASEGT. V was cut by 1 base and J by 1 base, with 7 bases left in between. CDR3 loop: CASSEVGLQETQYF. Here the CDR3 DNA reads TGTGCCAGCAGTGAAGTTGGGCTCCAAGAGACCCAGTACTTC.

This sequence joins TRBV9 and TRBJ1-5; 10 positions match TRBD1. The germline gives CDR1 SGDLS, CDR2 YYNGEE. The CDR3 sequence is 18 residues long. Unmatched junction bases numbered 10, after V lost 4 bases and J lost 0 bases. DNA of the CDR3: TGTGCCAGCAGCAAGCCGGGACAGGGGTTGCATAGCAATCAGCCCCAGCATTTT. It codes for CASSKPGQGLHSNQPQHF.

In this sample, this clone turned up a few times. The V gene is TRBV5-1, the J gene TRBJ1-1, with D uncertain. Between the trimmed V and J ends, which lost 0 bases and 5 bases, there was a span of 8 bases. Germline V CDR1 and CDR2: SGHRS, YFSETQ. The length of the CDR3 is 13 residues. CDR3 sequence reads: CASSLDGLTEAFF. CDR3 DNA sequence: TGCGCCAGCAGCTTGGATGGGCTGACTGAAGCTTTCTTT.

CDR3 amino acids: CASSRTGGAYEQYF. The CDR3 DNA is TGTGCCAGCTCACGGACAGGGGGCGCCTACGAGCAGTACTTC. The V call is TRBV18, the J call TRBJ2-7, with 11 positions matching TRBD1. Unmatched junction bases numbered 1, after V lost 4 bases and J lost 2 bases. Germline lookup yields CDR1 KGHSH and CDR2 LQKENI. The CDR3 runs 14 residues.

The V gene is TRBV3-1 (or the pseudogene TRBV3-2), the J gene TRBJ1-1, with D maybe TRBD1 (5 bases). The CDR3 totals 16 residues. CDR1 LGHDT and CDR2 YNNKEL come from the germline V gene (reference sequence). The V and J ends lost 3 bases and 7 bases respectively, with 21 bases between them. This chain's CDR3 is CASSQSRGTGINEAFF. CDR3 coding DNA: TGTGCCAGCAGCCAGTCCCGGGGGACGGGGATAAATGAAGCTTTCTTT.

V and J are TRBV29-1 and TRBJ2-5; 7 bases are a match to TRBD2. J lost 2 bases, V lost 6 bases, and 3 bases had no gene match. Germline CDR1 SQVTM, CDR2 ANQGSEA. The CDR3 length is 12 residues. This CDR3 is CSVASGQETQYF. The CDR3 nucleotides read TGCAGCGTAGCTAGCGGACAAGAGACCCAGTACTTC.

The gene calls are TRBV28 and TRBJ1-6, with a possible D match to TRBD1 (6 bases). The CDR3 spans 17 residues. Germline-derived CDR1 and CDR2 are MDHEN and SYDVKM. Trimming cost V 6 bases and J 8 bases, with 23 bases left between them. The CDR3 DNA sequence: TGTGCCAGCAGCCGTGGGGGCCAGGGATTAGGGTATTCACCCCTCCACTTT. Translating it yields CASSRGGQGLGYSPLHF. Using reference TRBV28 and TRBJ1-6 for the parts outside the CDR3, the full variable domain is DVKVTQSSRYLVKRTGEKVFLECVQDMDHENMFWYRQDPGLGLRLIYFSYDVKMKEKGDIPEGYSVSREKKERFSLILESASTNQTSMYLCASSRGGQGLGYSPLHFGNGTRLTVT.

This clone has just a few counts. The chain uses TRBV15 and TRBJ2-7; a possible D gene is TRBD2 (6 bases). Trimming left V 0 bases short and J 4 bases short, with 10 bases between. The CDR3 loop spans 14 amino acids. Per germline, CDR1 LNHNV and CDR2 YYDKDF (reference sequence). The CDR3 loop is CATSRDLAGYEQYF. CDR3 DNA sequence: TGTGCCACCAGCAGAGATTTGGCGGGGTACGAGCAGTACTTC.

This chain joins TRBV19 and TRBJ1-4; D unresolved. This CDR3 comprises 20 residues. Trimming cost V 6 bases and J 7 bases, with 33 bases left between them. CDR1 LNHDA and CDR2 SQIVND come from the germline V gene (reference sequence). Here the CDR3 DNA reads TGTGCCAGTAGCAAAAACACACCTAACCGGGCCGCCCGTAGCGGTGAAAAACTGTTTTTT. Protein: CASSKNTPNRAARSGEKLFF.

The CDR3 protein is CASSRDRSSYEQYF. In DNA form, the CDR3 reads TGTGCCAGCAGCCGGGACAGGAGCTCCTACGAGCAGTACTTC. The chain combines TRBV7-2 with TRBJ2-7; TRBD1 aligns across 8 bases. CDR1 is SGHTA, CDR2 FQGNSA, per germline. J was trimmed by 0 bases and V by 5 bases; bases with no gene match: 3. This CDR3 comprises 14 residues.

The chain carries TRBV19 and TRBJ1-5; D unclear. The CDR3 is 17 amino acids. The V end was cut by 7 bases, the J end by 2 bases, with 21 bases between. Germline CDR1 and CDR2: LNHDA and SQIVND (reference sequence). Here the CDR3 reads CASIPVEVRSGNQPQHF. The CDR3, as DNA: TGTGCCAGTATCCCCGTGGAGGTCAGGTCCGGCAATCAGCCCCAGCATTTT. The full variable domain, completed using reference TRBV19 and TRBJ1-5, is DGGITQSPKYLFRKEGQNVTLSCEQNLNHDAMYWYRQDPGQGLRLIYYSQIVNDFQKGDIAEGYSVSREKKESFPLTVTSAQKNPTAFYLCASIPVEVRSGNQPQHFGDGTRLSIL.

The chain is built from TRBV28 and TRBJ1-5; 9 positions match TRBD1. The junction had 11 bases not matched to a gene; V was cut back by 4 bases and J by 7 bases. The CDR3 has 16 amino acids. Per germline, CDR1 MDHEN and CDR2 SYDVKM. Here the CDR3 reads CASSSPTTGGRQPQHF. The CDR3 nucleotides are TGTGCCAGCAGTTCCCCCACCACAGGGGGCAGACAGCCCCAGCATTTT.

The CDR3 reads CASSLERSGTNGYTF. CDR3 in DNA: TGTGCCAGCAGCTTAGAAAGGTCAGGGACAAATGGCTACACCTTC. The J gene is TRBJ1-2, the V gene TRBV7-9, with D perhaps matching TRBD1 (6 bases). This CDR3 spans 15 amino acids. Germline values: CDR1 SEHNR, CDR2 FQNEAQ (reference sequence). The V gene lost 1 base and the J gene lost 6 bases, with 15 bases spanning the gap. Full variable domain (outside the CDR3, taken from reference TRBV7-9 and TRBJ1-2): DTGVSQNPRHKITKRGQNVTFRCDPISEHNRLYWYRQTLGQGPEFLTYFQNEAQLEKSRLLSDRFSAERPKGSFSTLEIQRTEQGDSAMYLCASSLERSGTNGYTFGSGTRLTVV.

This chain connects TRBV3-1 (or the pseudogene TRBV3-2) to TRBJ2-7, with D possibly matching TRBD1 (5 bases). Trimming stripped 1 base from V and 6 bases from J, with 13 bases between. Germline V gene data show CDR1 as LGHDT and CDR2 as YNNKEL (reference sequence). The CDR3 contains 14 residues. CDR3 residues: CASSQGRQLAEQYF. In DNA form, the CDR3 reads TGTGCCAGCAGCCAAGGGAGACAGCTTGCCGAGCAGTACTTC.

CDR3 nucleotide sequence: TGTGCCAGCTCACCAGGAGGAGAGCAGTACTTC. As protein: CASSPGGEQYF. V and J are TRBV18 and TRBJ2-7; possible D gene TRBD2, 5 bases. CDR1 is KGHSH, CDR2 LQKENI, per germline. The length of the CDR3 is 11 residues. V lost 2 bases and J lost 7, with 6 bases in between.

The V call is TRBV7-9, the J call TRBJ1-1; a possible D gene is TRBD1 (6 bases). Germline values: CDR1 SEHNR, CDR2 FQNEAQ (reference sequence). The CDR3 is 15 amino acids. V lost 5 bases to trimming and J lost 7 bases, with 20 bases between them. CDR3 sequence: CASSPIAGGGGEAFF. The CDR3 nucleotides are TGTGCCAGCAGCCCCATCGCCGGGGGCGGGGGTGAAGCTTTCTTT.

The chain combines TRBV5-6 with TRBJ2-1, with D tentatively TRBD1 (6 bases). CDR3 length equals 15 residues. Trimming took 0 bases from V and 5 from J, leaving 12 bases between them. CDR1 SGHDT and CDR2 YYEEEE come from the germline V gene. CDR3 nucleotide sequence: TGTGCCAGCAGCTTGGGCCAGGGGTTTAACAATGAGCAGTTCTTC. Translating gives CASSLGQGFNNEQFF. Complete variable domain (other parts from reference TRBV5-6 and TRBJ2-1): DAGVTQSPTHLIKTRGQQVTLRCSPKSGHDTVSWYQQALGQGPQFIFQYYEEEERQRGNFPDRFSGHQFPNYSSELNVNALLLGDSALYLCASSLGQGFNNEQFFGPGTRLTVL.

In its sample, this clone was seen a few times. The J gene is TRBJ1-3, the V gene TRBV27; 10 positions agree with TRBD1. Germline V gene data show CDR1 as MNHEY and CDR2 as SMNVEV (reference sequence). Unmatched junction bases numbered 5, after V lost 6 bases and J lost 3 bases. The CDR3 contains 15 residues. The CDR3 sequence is CASRTGGRNGNTIYF. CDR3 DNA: TGTGCCAGCAGGACAGGGGGCAGAAATGGAAACACCATATATTTT.

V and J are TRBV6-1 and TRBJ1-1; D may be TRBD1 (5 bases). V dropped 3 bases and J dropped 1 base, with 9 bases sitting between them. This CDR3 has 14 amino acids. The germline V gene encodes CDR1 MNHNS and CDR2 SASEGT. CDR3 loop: CASSELRGNTEAFF. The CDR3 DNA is TGTGCCAGCAGTGAGTTAAGGGGGAACACTGAAGCTTTCTTT.

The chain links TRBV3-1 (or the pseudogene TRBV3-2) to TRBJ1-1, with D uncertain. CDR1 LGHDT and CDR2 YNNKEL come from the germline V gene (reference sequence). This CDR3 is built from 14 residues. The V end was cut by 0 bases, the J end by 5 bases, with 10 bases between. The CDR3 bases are TGTGCCAGCAGCCAAGACCGGTTGAGGACTGAAGCTTTCTTT. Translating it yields CASSQDRLRTEAFF.

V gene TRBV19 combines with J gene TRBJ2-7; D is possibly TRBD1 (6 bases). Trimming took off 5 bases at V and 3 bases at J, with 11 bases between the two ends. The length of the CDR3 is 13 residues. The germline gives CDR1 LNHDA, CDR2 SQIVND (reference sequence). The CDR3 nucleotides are TGTGCCAGTAGTGTGGACAGTTTCTACGAGCAGTACTTC. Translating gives CASSVDSFYEQYF.

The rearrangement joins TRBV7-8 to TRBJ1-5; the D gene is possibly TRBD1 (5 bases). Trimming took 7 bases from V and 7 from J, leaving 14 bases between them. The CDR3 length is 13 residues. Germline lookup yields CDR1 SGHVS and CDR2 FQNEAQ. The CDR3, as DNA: TGTGCCAGCACCGGACCCCGGGGGCAGCCCCAGCATTTT. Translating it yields CASTGPRGQPQHF. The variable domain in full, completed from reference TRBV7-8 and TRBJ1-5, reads GAGVSQSPRYKVAKRGQDVALRCDPISGHVSLFWYQQALGQGPEFLTYFQNEAQLDKSGLPSDRFFAERPEGSVSTLKIQRTQQEDSAVYLCASTGPRGQPQHFGDGTRLSIL.